Below, one T cell receptor beta chain is given with its context. Authors' data handling: Reference gene primer amplification yielded estimated nucleated cell counts. Sequencing was performed with immunoSEQ multiplex PCR; in TCRdb, only in-frame clones are kept and a portion is missing. V and J calls and clone size are as listed in that table; D and trimming were resolved from the DNA. The profile shows approximately 280,000 clones, around 90% of them singletons. This record comes from a study of blood T cell repertoires in COVID-19. This CDR3 has 15 amino acids. V was clipped by 1 base and J by 2 bases; unmatched bases: 5. Germline-derived CDR1 and CDR2 are SGHVS and FQNEAQ.

The sample was peripheral blood. The source is a man aged 50 to 60 with acute or convalescent COVID-19. The gene calls are TRBV7-8 and TRBJ2-7, with 7 bases aligning to TRBD1. The CDR3 nucleotides read TGTGCCAGCAGCTTAGTAGTCAGGGGGACCTACGAGCAGTACTTC. Its translation: CASSLVVRGTYEQYF.